Below are 20 T cell receptor beta chains sequenced from a single sample in a study of monozygotic twins with inflammatory bowel disease. TCRdb reprocessed the 5' RACE reads and stores each CDR3 protein as one record, lacking DNA. This sample's table has some 160,000 distinct CDR3 sequences. The sample comprised blood. Receptor source: a human donor with ulcerative colitis or Crohn's disease, or a healthy co-twin of an affected twin (not recorded which).

V is TRBV5-1 and J is TRBJ2-7; TCRdb lists TRBD2, though no DNA is available to test this call. Germline values: CDR1 SGHRS, CDR2 YFSETQ. The CDR3 runs to 14 residues. The CDR3 region is CASRLTSGFYEQYF.

The rearrangement joins TRBV18 to TRBJ1-1; TCRdb proposes TRBD1, but this gene call is untestable without DNA. CDR3 length equals 16 residues. The germline gives CDR1 KGHSH, CDR2 LQKENI. The CDR3 region is CASSPGTGGLNTEAFF.

The chain is built from TRBV28 and TRBJ1-5. The CDR3 is 15 residues long. Germline CDR1 is MDHEN and CDR2 is SYDVKM. CDR3 sequence reads: CASSLETLSNQPQHF.

The chain links TRBV20-1 to TRBJ2-7; TCRdb outputs TRBD1, but without DNA this stays unchecked. This CDR3 has 13 residues. In germline, CDR1 is DFQATT, CDR2 SNEGSKA (reference sequence). CDR3 loop: CSARDLTGREQYF.

The V call is TRBV15, the J call TRBJ1-6; TCRdb designates TRBD1, a call that cannot be tested without DNA. CDR1 and CDR2 (germline): LNHNV, YYDKDF (reference sequence). CDR3 length equals 14 residues. The CDR3 reads CATADRGINSPLHF.

The chain carries TRBV29-1 and TRBJ1-1. CDR1 and CDR2 (germline): SQVTM, ANQGSEA. This CDR3 has 13 amino acids. CDR3 region: CSVVRVFSTEAFF.

The chain links TRBV7-2 to TRBJ2-3; TCRdb's D call, TRBD2, is unchecked because there is no DNA. The germline CDR1 and CDR2 sequences are SGHTA and FQGNSA. The length of the CDR3 is 16 residues. CDR3 loop: CASSRTSGGGTDTQYF.

V and J are TRBV5-1 and TRBJ2-2; TCRdb's D call of TRBD1 is untestable without DNA. This CDR3 contains 16 residues. The germline V gene has CDR1 SGHRS and CDR2 YFSETQ. CDR3 sequence reads: CASSFGTGGAAGELFF.

The genes are TRBV20-1 and TRBJ1-6. Germline CDR1 and CDR2: DFQATT and SNEGSKA (reference sequence). The CDR3 runs to 13 residues. Here the CDR3 reads CSAETGGNSPLHF.

The chain couples TRBV5-1 to TRBJ2-5. The CDR3 covers 14 residues. Looked up from germline, CDR1 is SGHRS and CDR2 is YFSETQ. The CDR3 sequence is CASSFSGSDVTQYF.

The rearrangement links TRBV6-6 to TRBJ1-5; with no DNA, the TCRdb D assignment of TRBD1 cannot be verified. CDR1 MNHNY and CDR2 SVGAGI come from the germline V gene (reference sequence). The CDR3 runs to 14 residues. This CDR3 is CASSYGASNQPQHF.

The rearrangement links TRBV29-1 to TRBJ1-2; the TCRdb D gene call, TRBD1, has no DNA to confirm it. This CDR3 contains 11 residues. Germline assignment: CDR1 SQVTM and CDR2 ANQGSEA. The chain's CDR3 is CSAFDSLGYTF.

V and J are TRBV20-1 and TRBJ1-4. The CDR3 contains 16 residues. The germline CDR1 and CDR2 sequences are DFQATT and SNEGSKA (reference sequence). The CDR3: CSARAGSFATNEKLFF.

The CDR3 loop reads CSARVGGSGNQPQHF. The V gene is TRBV20-1, the J gene TRBJ1-5; checking the TCRdb D call of TRBD1 is not possible without DNA. This CDR3 comprises 15 residues. Germline V gene data show CDR1 as DFQATT and CDR2 as SNEGSKA (reference sequence).

The gene calls are TRBV12-3 or TRBV12-4 and TRBJ2-2. The CDR3 has 11 residues. This CDR3 is CASSLSEWLFF.

The V call is TRBV5-1, the J call TRBJ1-1; without DNA, the TCRdb call of TRBD1 cannot be checked. Germline lookup yields CDR1 SGHRS and CDR2 YFSETQ. This CDR3 comprises 15 residues. The CDR3 sequence is CASSVDRGSNTEAFF. The whole variable domain, filled in from reference TRBV5-1 and TRBJ1-1, reads KAGVTQTPRYLIKTRGQQVTLSCSPISGHRSVSWYQQTPGQGLQFLFEYFSETQRNKGNFPGRFSGRQFSNSRSEMNVSTLELGDSALYLCASSVDRGSNTEAFFGQGTRLTVV.

This chain uses TRBV20-1 with TRBJ1-2. CDR1 and CDR2 from the germline V gene are DFQATT and SNEGSKA (reference sequence). The CDR3 runs 12 residues. The CDR3: CSASRQEAGYTF.

The gene calls are TRBV11-2 and TRBJ1-5. Germline V lookup: CDR1 SGHAT, CDR2 FQNNGV. The CDR3 has 18 amino acids. The CDR3 spells CASSKGPQAGYSNQPQHF.

This rearrangement joins TRBV19 to TRBJ1-6; TCRdb indicates TRBD1, and absent DNA this call remains unverified. CDR1 is LNHDA, CDR2 SQIVND, per germline (reference sequence). CDR3 length: 15 residues. The CDR3 protein is CASSRRQAKNSPLHF.

The chain uses TRBV5-1 and TRBJ2-5; as DNA is missing, the TRBD1 call by TCRdb cannot be tested. Germline-derived CDR1 and CDR2 are SGHRS and YFSETQ. CDR3 length equals 15 residues. This CDR3 is CASSLAWDGQETQYF.